One and the same sample provided the 21 T cell receptor beta chains below, sequenced in a study of control samples from healthy donors and cancer patients. Assay used: immunoSEQ multiplex PCR; TCRdb lists only in-frame clones, some missing. This table holds around 140,000 clones, 94% found once. Material: blood. Receptors originate from a man in his forties in good health.

V is TRBV10-2 and J is TRBJ2-1; no reliable D call. Germline V gene data show CDR1 as WSHSY and CDR2 as SAAADI. The ends were cut back, 4 bases at V and 6 bases at J, with 7 bases in the middle. This CDR3 has 12 residues. CDR3 sequence (DNA): TGCGCCAGCAGTGCGAGCCTCAATGAGCAGTTCTTC. Translating it yields CASSASLNEQFF.

The chain uses TRBV4-3 and TRBJ2-1; the match to TRBD2 covers 8 bases. Unmatched junction bases numbered 6, after V lost 3 bases and J lost 5 bases. In germline, CDR1 is LGHNA, CDR2 YSLEER. This CDR3 contains 15 residues. This CDR3 reads CASSHKTGGNNEQFF. CDR3 DNA: TGCGCCAGCAGCCATAAGACGGGGGGGAACAATGAGCAGTTCTTC.

This CDR3 is CASTVRGQEDTQYF. DNA for the CDR3: TGTGCCAGCACGGTCAGGGGGCAAGAAGATACGCAGTATTTT. The chain combines TRBV5-8 with TRBJ2-3, with 8 bases fitting TRBD1. CDR1 SGHTS and CDR2 YDEGEE come from the germline V gene. This CDR3 has 14 amino acids. V lost 6 bases, J lost 5 bases, and 8 bases stayed unmatched.

The chain uses TRBV18 and TRBJ1-1, with TRBD1 matching 7 bases. Germline values: CDR1 KGHSH, CDR2 LQKENI. The CDR3 has 15 residues. V shed 3 bases, J shed 2 bases, and the junction held 6 bases outside the gene matches. CDR3 sequence: CASSPARGSNTEAFF. The CDR3 DNA reads as TGTGCCAGCTCACCTGCCAGGGGGAGCAACACTGAAGCTTTCTTT.

CDR3 coding DNA: TGTGCCAGCAGCGCCCAACCGGGACGGACCTTAGCGGGAGATAAGGGAAATGAGCAGTTCTTC. Protein product: CASSAQPGRTLAGDKGNEQFF. This chain links TRBV3-1 (or the pseudogene TRBV3-2) with TRBJ2-1, with 9 nucleotides matching TRBD2. J was trimmed by 7 bases and V by 5 bases; bases with no gene match: 27. CDR1 LGHDT and CDR2 YNNKEL come from the germline V gene (reference sequence). The CDR3 is 21 residues long.

This chain uses TRBV4-2 with TRBJ2-5, with 7 positions matching TRBD1. Germline assignment: CDR1 LGHNA and CDR2 YNFKEQ. The CDR3 spans 16 residues. V lost 0 bases, J lost 5 bases, and 9 bases stayed unmatched. The CDR3 loop reads CASSQEPTGVLETQYF. In nucleotides, the CDR3 is TGTGCCAGCAGCCAAGAACCTACAGGGGTTTTGGAGACCCAGTACTTC.

The chain is built from TRBV10-2 and TRBJ1-2; D ambiguous. Germline assignment: CDR1 WSHSY and CDR2 SAAADI. The CDR3 is made up of 12 amino acids. The ends were cut back, 8 bases at V and 8 bases at J, with 15 bases in the middle. CDR3 sequence: CASSPSLRGYTF. CDR3 in DNA: TGCGCCAGCTCCCCTTCCCTTCGGGGCTACACCTTC.

The V and J genes are TRBV11-3 and TRBJ2-1; TRBD2 agrees at 7 bases. The CDR3 length is 14 residues. Per germline, CDR1 SGHNT and CDR2 YENEEA. V was clipped by 6 bases and J by 3 bases; unmatched bases: 5. CDR3 loop: CASSAGTNYNEQFF. The CDR3 region has the DNA TGTGCCAGCAGTGCCGGGACTAACTACAATGAGCAGTTCTTC.

V and J are TRBV5-6 and TRBJ1-5; 7 bases agree with TRBD1. This CDR3 contains 17 residues. The J segment lost 1 base and the V segment lost 0 bases, leaving 7 bases of the junction unmatched. Germline V gives CDR1 SGHDT, CDR2 YYEEEE. Here the CDR3 reads CASSLAAGQKSNQPQHF. The CDR3 nucleotides read TGTGCCAGCAGCTTGGCCGCGGGACAGAAGAGCAATCAGCCCCAGCATTTT.

The chain joins TRBV20-1 to TRBJ1-2; D remains ambiguous. The CDR3 consists of 11 residues. Germline V gene lookup returns CDR1 DFQATT and CDR2 SNEGSKA (reference sequence). V lost 1 base to trimming and J lost 7 bases, with 7 bases between them. The CDR3, as DNA: TGCAGTGCTAGAGGGATGGGTGGCTACACCTTC. It is translated as CSARGMGGYTF.

This clone was observed a single time. This sequence joins TRBV15 and TRBJ2-3; D is ambiguous. The germline V and J ends were trimmed by 6 bases and 0 bases, with 13 bases remaining between them. Looked up from germline, CDR1 is LNHNV and CDR2 is YYDKDF (reference sequence). The length of the CDR3 is 15 residues. The CDR3 DNA is TGTGCCACCAGTCGAGGCGGAACTAGCACAGATACGCAGTATTTT. Protein: CATSRGGTSTDTQYF.

This clone was seen a single time. The DNA for the CDR3 is TGTGCCAGCAGCCAAGGGTCCGGCGGCGCCTACGAGCAGTACTTC. Amino acid sequence: CASSQGSGGAYEQYF. This chain links TRBV4-2 with TRBJ2-7, with unresolved D. Trimming cost V 1 base and J 2 bases, with 12 bases left between them. Looked up from germline, CDR1 is LGHNA and CDR2 is YNFKEQ. The CDR3 is 15 residues long.

The V call is TRBV4-1, the J call TRBJ1-4; D not certain. V was trimmed by 2 bases and J by 5 bases, leaving 12 bases between them. Per the germline V gene, CDR1 is MGHRA and CDR2 is YSYEKL. The CDR3 extends over 15 amino acids. The CDR3 region is CASSQFGLKNEKLFF. In DNA, the CDR3 is TGCGCCAGCAGCCAATTCGGTTTGAAAAATGAAAAACTGTTTTTT.

As for this clone: Other nucleotide sequences in the sample specify the same CDR3. The V gene is TRBV7-3, the J gene TRBJ2-3, with 9 positions matching TRBD2. The V gene end was trimmed by 0 bases and the J gene end by 6 bases; junction bases not matched to a gene: 7. Per the germline V gene, CDR1 is SGHTA and CDR2 is FQGTGA. This CDR3 is 16 amino acids long. The CDR3 sequence is CASSLTGAGGADTQYF. The CDR3 nucleotides read TGTGCCAGCAGCTTAACGGGCGCGGGGGGGGCCGATACGCAGTATTTT. Together with reference TRBV7-3 and TRBJ2-3, the CDR3 gives the full variable domain: GAGVSQTPSNKVTEKGKYVELRCDPISGHTALYWYRQSLGQGPEFLIYFQGTGAADDSGLPNDRFFAVRPEGSVSTLKIQRTERGDSAVYLCASSLTGAGGADTQYFGPGTRLTVL.

The rearrangement joins TRBV5-1 to TRBJ2-2; D possibly matches TRBD1 or TRBD2 (5 bases each). CDR1 SGHRS and CDR2 YFSETQ come from the germline V gene. Trimming removed 4 bases from V and 0 bases from J, with 7 bases in between. CDR3 length: 14 residues. CDR3 DNA sequence: TGCGCCAGCAGCGGGGACCCGAACACCGGGGAGCTGTTTTTT. This encodes CASSGDPNTGELFF. Variable domain in full (rest from reference TRBV5-1 and TRBJ2-2): KAGVTQTPRYLIKTRGQQVTLSCSPISGHRSVSWYQQTPGQGLQFLFEYFSETQRNKGNFPGRFSGRQFSNSRSEMNVSTLELGDSALYLCASSGDPNTGELFFGEGSRLTVL.

Details on this clone: At one of its ends the junction is not consistent with the germline gene, which may arise from a read error. The chain employs TRBV11-2 and TRBJ2-4, with 7 bases identical to TRBD1. The germline V gene encodes CDR1 SGHAT and CDR2 FQNNGV. The CDR3 sequence is 14 residues long. CDR3 sequence (DNA): TGTGCCGGCAGCTTACAGGGGACCAAAAACATTCAGTACTTC. It translates to CAGSLQGTKNIQYF.

The chain combines TRBV28 with TRBJ1-2, with D unclear. CDR1 and CDR2 from the germline V gene are MDHEN and SYDVKM. V was clipped by 7 bases and J by 8 bases, with 26 bases between them. The CDR3 consists of 16 residues. The CDR3: CASIEGTGAHGRGYTF. CDR3 coding DNA: TGTGCCAGCATCGAAGGTACGGGAGCCCACGGTCGGGGCTACACCTTC.

This chain joins TRBV6-2 or TRBV6-3 and TRBJ2-7, with a possible D match to TRBD1 (5 bases). CDR3 length: 15 amino acids. V was trimmed by 6 bases and J by 2 bases, leaving 17 bases between them. Looked up from germline, CDR1 is MNHEY and CDR2 is SVGEGT. This CDR3 reads CASSYSGYPTYEQYF. The CDR3 DNA sequence: TGTGCCAGCAGCTATTCAGGGTATCCTACCTACGAGCAGTACTTC.

The chain is built from TRBV24-1 and TRBJ2-1; maybe TRBD2 (5 bases). Per the germline V gene, CDR1 is KGHDR and CDR2 is SFDVKD. The V gene lost 4 bases and the J gene lost 0 bases, with 15 bases spanning the gap. This CDR3 is built from 17 residues. DNA of the CDR3: TGTGCCACCAGTGACTGGTTCTCGAGCGGCTCCTACAATGAGCAGTTCTTC. It yields the protein CATSDWFSSGSYNEQFF.

J is TRBJ2-7 and V is TRBV3-1 (or the pseudogene TRBV3-2); D gene ambiguous. Germline-derived CDR1 and CDR2 are LGHDT and YNNKEL (reference sequence). With 3 bases removed from V and 7 bases from J, the gap between germline ends came to 13 bases. This CDR3 is 13 amino acids long. The CDR3 sequence: CASSQRRFWEQYF. The CDR3 DNA reads TGTGCCAGCAGCCAGCGGAGATTTTGGGAGCAGTACTTC.

The rearrangement joins TRBV4-1 to TRBJ2-4; D unclear. With 1 base removed from V and 7 bases from J, the gap between germline ends came to 14 bases. Germline V gene data show CDR1 as MGHRA and CDR2 as YSYEKL. The CDR3 is 15 amino acids. The CDR3 reads CASSQVSLGINIQYF. As DNA, the CDR3 is TGCGCCAGCAGCCAAGTCAGCCTGGGTATTAACATTCAGTACTTC.